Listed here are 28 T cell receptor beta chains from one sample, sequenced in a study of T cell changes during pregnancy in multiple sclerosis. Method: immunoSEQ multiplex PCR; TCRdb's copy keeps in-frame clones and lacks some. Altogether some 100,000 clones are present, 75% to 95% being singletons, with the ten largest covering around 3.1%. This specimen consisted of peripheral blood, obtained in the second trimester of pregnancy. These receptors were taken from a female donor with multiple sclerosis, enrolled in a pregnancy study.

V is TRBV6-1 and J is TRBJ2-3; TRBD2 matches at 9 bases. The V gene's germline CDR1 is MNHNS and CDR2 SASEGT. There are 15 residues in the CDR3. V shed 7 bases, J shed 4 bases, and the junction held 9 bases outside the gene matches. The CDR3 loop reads CASILLAGSADTQYF. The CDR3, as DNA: TGTGCCAGCATTCTTCTAGCGGGAAGTGCAGATACGCAGTATTTT.

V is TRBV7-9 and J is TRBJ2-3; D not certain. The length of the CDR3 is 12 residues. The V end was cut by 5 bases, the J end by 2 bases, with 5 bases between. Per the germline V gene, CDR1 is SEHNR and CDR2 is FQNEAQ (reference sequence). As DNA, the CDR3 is TGTGCCAGCAGCCCGTCCACAGATACGCAGTATTTT. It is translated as CASSPSTDTQYF.

Written as DNA, the CDR3 is TGTGCCAGCAGCTTACCTGGGGGGGCAGGGAGGACCGAGCAGTACTTC. Its protein is CASSLPGGAGRTEQYF. The V call is TRBV28, the J call TRBJ2-7; TRBD2 might be the D (7 bases). The V end was cut by 6 bases, the J end by 6 bases, with 24 bases between. Germline lookup yields CDR1 MDHEN and CDR2 SYDVKM. The CDR3 totals 16 residues. The full variable domain, rest sourced from reference TRBV28 and TRBJ2-7, is DVKVTQSSRYLVKRTGEKVFLECVQDMDHENMFWYRQDPGLGLRLIYFSYDVKMKEKGDIPEGYSVSREKKERFSLILESASTNQTSMYLCASSLPGGAGRTEQYFGPGTRLTVT.

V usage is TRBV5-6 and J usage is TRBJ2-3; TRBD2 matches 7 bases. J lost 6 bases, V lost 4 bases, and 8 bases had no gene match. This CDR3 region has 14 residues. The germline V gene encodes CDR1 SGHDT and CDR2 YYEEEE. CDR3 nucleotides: TGTGCCAGCAGCAGGCGGGAGAAGATCGATACGCAGTATTTT. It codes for CASSRREKIDTQYF.

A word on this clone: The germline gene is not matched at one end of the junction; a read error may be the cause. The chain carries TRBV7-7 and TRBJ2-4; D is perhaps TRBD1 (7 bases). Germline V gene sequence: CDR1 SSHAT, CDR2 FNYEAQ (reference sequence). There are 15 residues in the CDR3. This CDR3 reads CASSLKLEGASIQYF. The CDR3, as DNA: TGTGCTAGCAGCTTAAAGTTGGAGGGGGCGTCCATTCAGTACTTC.

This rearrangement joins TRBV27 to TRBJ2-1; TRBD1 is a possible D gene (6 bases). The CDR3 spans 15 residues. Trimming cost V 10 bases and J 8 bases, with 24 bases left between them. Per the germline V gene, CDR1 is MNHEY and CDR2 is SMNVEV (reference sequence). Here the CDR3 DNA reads TGTGCCACCAGCTGGGCCGGGACAAAGCCCCATGAGCAGTTCTTC. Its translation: CATSWAGTKPHEQFF.

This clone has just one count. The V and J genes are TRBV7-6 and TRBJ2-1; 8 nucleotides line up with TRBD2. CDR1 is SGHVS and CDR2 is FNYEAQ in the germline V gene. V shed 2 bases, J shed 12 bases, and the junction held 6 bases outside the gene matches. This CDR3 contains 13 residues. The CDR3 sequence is CASSLRAGTRQFF. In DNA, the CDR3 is TGTGCCAGCAGCTTAAGGGCCGGGACTAGGCAGTTCTTC. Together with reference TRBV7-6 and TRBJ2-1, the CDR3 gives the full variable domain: GAGVSQSPRYKVTKRGQDVALRCDPISGHVSLYWYRQALGQGPEFLTYFNYEAQQDKSGLPNDRFSAERPEGSISTLTIQRTEQRDSAMYRCASSLRAGTRQFFGPGTRLTVL.

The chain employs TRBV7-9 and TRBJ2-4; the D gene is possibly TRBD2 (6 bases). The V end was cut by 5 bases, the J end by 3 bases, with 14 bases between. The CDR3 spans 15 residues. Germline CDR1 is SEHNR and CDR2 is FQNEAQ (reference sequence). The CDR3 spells CASSLNGGGKNIQYF. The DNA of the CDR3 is TGTGCCAGCAGCCTCAACGGGGGAGGCAAAAACATTCAGTACTTC.

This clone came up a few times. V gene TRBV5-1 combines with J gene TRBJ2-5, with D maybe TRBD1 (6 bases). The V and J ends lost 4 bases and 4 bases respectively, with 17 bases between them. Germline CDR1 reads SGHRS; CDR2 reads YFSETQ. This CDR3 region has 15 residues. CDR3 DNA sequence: TGCGCCAGCAGCCCGGGTGGGGGCACTTCAGAGACCCAGTACTTC. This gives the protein CASSPGGGTSETQYF.

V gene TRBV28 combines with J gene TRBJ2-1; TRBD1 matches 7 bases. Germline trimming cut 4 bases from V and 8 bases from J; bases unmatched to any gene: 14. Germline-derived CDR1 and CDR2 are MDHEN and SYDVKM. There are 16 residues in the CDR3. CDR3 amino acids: CASSSLPGTVRDEQFF. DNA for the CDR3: TGTGCCAGCAGTTCATTACCCGGGACAGTTCGAGATGAGCAGTTCTTC.

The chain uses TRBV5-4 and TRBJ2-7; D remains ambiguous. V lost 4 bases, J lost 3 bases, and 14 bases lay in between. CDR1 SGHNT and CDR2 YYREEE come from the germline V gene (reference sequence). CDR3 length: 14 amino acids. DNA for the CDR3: TGTGCCAGCAGCCCGGGTGGCAGAGTCTACGAGCAGTACTTC. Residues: CASSPGGRVYEQYF. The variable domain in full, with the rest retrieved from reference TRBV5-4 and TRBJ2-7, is ETGVTQSPTHLIKTRGQQVTLRCSSQSGHNTVSWYQQALGQGPQFIFQYYREEENGRGNFPPRFSGLQFPNYSSELNVNALELDDSALYLCASSPGGRVYEQYFGPGTRLTVT.

The CDR3 here is CASTLRDYNTDTQYF. DNA of the CDR3: TGTGCCAGCACACTCCGGGACTACAACACAGATACGCAGTATTTT. The V call is TRBV5-4, the J call TRBJ2-3, with TRBD2 matching over 7 bases. Germline values: CDR1 SGHNT, CDR2 YYREEE (reference sequence). V lost 6 bases and J lost 2; bases outside the gene matches: 9. The CDR3 covers 15 residues.

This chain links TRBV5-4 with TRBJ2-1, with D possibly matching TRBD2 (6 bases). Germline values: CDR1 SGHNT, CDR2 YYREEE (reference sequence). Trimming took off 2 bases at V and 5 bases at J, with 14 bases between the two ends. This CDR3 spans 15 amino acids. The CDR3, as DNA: TGTGCCAGCAGCTTTGGTCTAGCGTACGACAATGAGCAGTTCTTC. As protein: CASSFGLAYDNEQFF.

CDR3 in amino acids: CASSLGGVWADTQYF. CDR3 nucleotide sequence: TGTGCCAGCAGCTTAGGGGGGGTATGGGCAGATACGCAGTATTTT. The V call is TRBV11-2, the J call TRBJ2-3, with a tentative D call TRBD2 (6 bases). This CDR3 has 15 amino acids. The germline V gene encodes CDR1 SGHAT and CDR2 FQNNGV. V was clipped by 1 base and J by 4 bases, with 12 bases between them. The full variable domain, completed using reference TRBV11-2 and TRBJ2-3, is EAGVAQSPRYKIIEKRQSVAFWCNPISGHATLYWYQQILGQGPKLLIQFQNNGVVDDSQLPKDRFSAERLKGVDSTLKIQPAKLEDSAVYLCASSLGGVWADTQYFGPGTRLTVL.

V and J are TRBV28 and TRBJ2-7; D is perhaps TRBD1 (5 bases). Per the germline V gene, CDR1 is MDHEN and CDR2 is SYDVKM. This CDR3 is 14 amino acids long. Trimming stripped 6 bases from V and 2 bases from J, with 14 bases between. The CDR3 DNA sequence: TGTGCCAGCAGCCCAACAGGCAGGACCTACGAGCAGTACTTC. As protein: CASSPTGRTYEQYF.

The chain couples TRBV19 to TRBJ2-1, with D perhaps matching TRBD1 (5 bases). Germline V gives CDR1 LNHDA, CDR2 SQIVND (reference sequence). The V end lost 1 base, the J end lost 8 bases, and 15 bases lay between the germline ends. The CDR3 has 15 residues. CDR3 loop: CASSIGQGKVDEQFF. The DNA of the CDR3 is TGTGCCAGTAGTATAGGGCAGGGAAAAGTCGATGAGCAGTTCTTC.

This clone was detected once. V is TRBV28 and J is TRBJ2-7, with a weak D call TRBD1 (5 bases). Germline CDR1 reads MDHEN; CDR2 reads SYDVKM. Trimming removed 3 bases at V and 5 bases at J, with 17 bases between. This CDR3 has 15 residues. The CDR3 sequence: CASSFPQGWSHEQYF. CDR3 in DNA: TGTGCCAGCAGTTTCCCCCAGGGATGGTCACACGAGCAGTACTTC.

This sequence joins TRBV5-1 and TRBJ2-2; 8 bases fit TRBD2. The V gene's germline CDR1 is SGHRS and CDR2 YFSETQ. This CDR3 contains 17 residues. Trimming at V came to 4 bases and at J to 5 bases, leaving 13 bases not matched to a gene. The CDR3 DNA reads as TGCGCCAGCAGCCAACGCACGGGGGGGAGATCGACCGGGGAGCTGTTTTTT. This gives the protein CASSQRTGGRSTGELFF.

CDR3 nucleotides: TGTGCCAGCAGCTTACAGAATCAGCCCCAGCATTTT. Its protein product is CASSLQNQPQHF. The chain has TRBV7-9 and TRBJ1-5; D is ambiguous. This CDR3 is built from 12 residues. V was cut by 2 bases and J by 4 bases, with 3 bases left in between. The germline gives CDR1 SEHNR, CDR2 FQNEAQ (reference sequence).

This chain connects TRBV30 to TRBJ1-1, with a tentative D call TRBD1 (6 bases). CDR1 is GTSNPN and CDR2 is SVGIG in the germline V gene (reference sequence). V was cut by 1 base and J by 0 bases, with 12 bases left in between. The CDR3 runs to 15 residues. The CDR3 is CAWSDTRGMNTEAFF. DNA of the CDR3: TGTGCCTGGAGTGATACCAGGGGAATGAACACTGAAGCTTTCTTT.

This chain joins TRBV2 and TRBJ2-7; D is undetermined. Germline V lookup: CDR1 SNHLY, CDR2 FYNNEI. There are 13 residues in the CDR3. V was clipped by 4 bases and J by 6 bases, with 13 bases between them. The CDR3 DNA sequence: TGTGCCAGCAGTGTTCGTAGCCCGGGCGAGCAGTACTTC. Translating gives CASSVRSPGEQYF.

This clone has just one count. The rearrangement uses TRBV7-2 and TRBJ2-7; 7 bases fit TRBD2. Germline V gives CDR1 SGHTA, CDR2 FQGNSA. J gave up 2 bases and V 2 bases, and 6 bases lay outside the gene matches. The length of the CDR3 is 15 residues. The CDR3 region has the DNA TGTGCCAGCAGCTTAATCTCTAGCGGCGCCTACGAGCAGTACTTC. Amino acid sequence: CASSLISSGAYEQYF. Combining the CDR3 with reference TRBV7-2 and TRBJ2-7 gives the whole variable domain GAGVSQSPSNKVTEKGKDVELRCDPISGHTALYWYRQSLGQGLEFLIYFQGNSAPDKSGLPSDRFSAERTGGSVSTLTIQRTQQEDSAVYLCASSLISSGAYEQYFGPGTRLTVT.

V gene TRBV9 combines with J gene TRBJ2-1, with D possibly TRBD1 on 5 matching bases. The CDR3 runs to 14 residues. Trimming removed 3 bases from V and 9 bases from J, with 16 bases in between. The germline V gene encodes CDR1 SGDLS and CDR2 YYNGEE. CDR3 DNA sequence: TGTGCCAGCAGCGGGATCGGCAGGGTTGGTGAGCAGTTCTTC. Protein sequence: CASSGIGRVGEQFF.

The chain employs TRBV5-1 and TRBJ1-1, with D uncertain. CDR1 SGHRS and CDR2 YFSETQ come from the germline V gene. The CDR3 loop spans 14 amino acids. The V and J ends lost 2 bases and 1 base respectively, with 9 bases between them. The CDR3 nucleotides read TGCGCCAGCAGCTTTGCGATCTCGAACACTGAAGCTTTCTTT. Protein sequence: CASSFAISNTEAFF.

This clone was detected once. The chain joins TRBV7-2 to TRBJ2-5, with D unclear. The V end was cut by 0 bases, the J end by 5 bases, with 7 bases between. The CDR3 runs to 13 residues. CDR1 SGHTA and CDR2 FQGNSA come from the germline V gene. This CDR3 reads CASSLAVRETQYF. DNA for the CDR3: TGTGCCAGCAGCTTAGCGGTGCGGGAGACCCAGTACTTC. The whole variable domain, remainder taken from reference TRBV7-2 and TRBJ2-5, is GAGVSQSPSNKVTEKGKDVELRCDPISGHTALYWYRQSLGQGLEFLIYFQGNSAPDKSGLPSDRFSAERTGGSVSTLTIQRTQQEDSAVYLCASSLAVRETQYFGPGTRLLVL.

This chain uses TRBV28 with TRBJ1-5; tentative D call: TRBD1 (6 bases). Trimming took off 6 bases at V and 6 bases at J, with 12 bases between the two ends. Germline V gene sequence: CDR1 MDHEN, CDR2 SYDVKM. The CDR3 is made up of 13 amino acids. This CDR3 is CASRGADIQPQHF. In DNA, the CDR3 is TGTGCCAGCAGGGGGGCGGATATTCAGCCCCAGCATTTT.

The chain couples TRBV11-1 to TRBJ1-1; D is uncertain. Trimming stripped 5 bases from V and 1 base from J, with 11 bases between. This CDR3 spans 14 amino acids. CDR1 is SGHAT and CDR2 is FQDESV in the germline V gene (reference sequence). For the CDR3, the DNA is TGTGCCAGCAGCCCCGTGGCGGGGAACACTGAAGCTTTCTTT. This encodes CASSPVAGNTEAFF.

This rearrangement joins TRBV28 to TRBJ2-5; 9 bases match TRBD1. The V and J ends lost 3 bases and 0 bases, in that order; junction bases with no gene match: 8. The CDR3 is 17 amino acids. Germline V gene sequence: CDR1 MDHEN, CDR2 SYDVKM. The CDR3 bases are TGTGCCAGCAGTTTGGGTTGGGGACAGGGTAACCAAGAGACCCAGTACTTC. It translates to CASSLGWGQGNQETQYF.